The source of this T cell receptor beta chain is a study of OX40 agonist ivuxolimab in advanced cancers. Study summary: Every 2 weeks, patients got intravenous ivuxolimab at one of six dose levels (0.01-10 mg/kg).

Comments on this clone: Antigen: not known.

The germline V gene has CDR1 SGHDT and CDR2 YYEEEE. The CDR3 length is 15 residues. The V and J ends lost 0 bases and 9 bases respectively, with 16 bases between them. Overall study findings and caveats: Expansion of clones was among the lowest in partial responders at 0.1-3.0 mg/kg. Relative to CD4+ cells, CD8+ T cells on average had more expanded clones.

Blood draws occurred at baseline, cycle 4 day 1, and cycle 7 day 1. Data came from immunoSEQ multiplex PCR; TCRdb stores just in-frame clones and leaves some out. Among about 12,000 clones listed, approximately 80% were seen once. The J gene is TRBJ2-1, the V gene TRBV5-6, with D hard to call. The source is an adult with an advanced solid tumor such as melanoma, head and neck, liver or kidney cancer. The source was CD4+ or CD8+ T cells sorted from blood, collected in a trial of the OX40 agonist ivuxolimab. The CDR3 region is CASSLEGRIDAEQFF. The DNA for the CDR3 is TGTGCCAGCAGCTTGGAGGGCAGAATTGACGCTGAGCAGTTCTTC.